A single sample gave rise to the 7 T cell receptor beta chains below, sequenced in a study of cytomegalovirus exposure and HLA in healthy donors. PCR employed 60 Vbeta and 13 Jbeta primers. The data were produced by immunoSEQ multiplex PCR, yet TCRdb's version contains in-frame clones alone and is incomplete. Of roughly 160,000 clones detected, 87% appear once; the ten largest clones hold around 0.85%. Sequencing was done on a sample of PBMCs. Source of these receptors: a woman aged 25 to 39 in good health and CMV-seronegative.

J is TRBJ2-3 and V is TRBV10-3; 13 bases align to TRBD2. Trimming cost V 6 bases and J 1 base; bases outside gene matches: 4. The germline V gene has CDR1 ENHRY and CDR2 SYGVKD. The CDR3 extends over 16 amino acids. Here the CDR3 DNA reads TGTGCCATCAGCGGACTAGCGGGAGCGGGCACAGATACGCAGTATTTT. Translating it yields CAISGLAGAGTDTQYF.

This chain joins TRBV28 and TRBJ1-2; 9 bases line up with TRBD1. J was trimmed by 7 bases and V by 0 bases; bases with no gene match: 9. Germline CDR1 reads MDHEN; CDR2 reads SYDVKM. This CDR3 is built from 16 residues. Written as DNA, the CDR3 is TGTGCCAGCAGTTTATGGGGGGCAGGGACAGGGAGTGGCTACACCTTC. It yields the protein CASSLWGAGTGSGYTF.

The chain links TRBV6-1 to TRBJ2-3; TRBD1 matches 10 bases. Per germline, CDR1 MNHNS and CDR2 SASEGT. V was pared by 3 bases and J by 3 bases, with 9 bases of the junction left unmatched. This CDR3 is 17 amino acids long. CDR3 DNA sequence: TGTGCCAGCAGTGAGTCCTGGGACAGGGGTTCAACAGATACGCAGTATTTT. It translates to CASSESWDRGSTDTQYF.

Only one count was recorded for this clone. The V call is TRBV19, the J call TRBJ2-1; weak D call: TRBD2 (6 bases). The CDR3 has 12 residues. Trimming pared 6 bases from V and 10 bases from J, leaving 13 bases between. The germline gives CDR1 LNHDA, CDR2 SQIVND (reference sequence). In DNA, the CDR3 is TGTGCCAGTAGCGACTGGCGGGACGAGCAGTTCTTC. Its translation is CASSDWRDEQFF. Full variable domain (rest looked up from reference TRBV19 and TRBJ2-1): DGGITQSPKYLFRKEGQNVTLSCEQNLNHDAMYWYRQDPGQGLRLIYYSQIVNDFQKGDIAEGYSVSREKKESFPLTVTSAQKNPTAFYLCASSDWRDEQFFGPGTRLTVL.

The rearrangement joins TRBV19 to TRBJ2-3; 10 bases line up with TRBD2. The CDR3 totals 16 residues. Germline trimming cut 3 bases from V and 2 bases from J; bases unmatched to any gene: 5. CDR1 is LNHDA and CDR2 is SQIVND in the germline V gene (reference sequence). The CDR3 sequence: CASSIERGGLTDTQYF. CDR3 bases: TGTGCCAGTAGTATTGAGCGGGGGGGCCTCACAGATACGCAGTATTTT.

The V call is TRBV13, the J call TRBJ2-1; 11 nucleotides align to TRBD2. J was trimmed by 9 bases and V by 2 bases; bases with no gene match: 6. The CDR3 loop spans 15 amino acids. Germline V gene lookup returns CDR1 PRHDT and CDR2 FYEKMQ (reference sequence). The CDR3 nucleotides are TGTGCCAGCAGCTTATATACTAGCGGGAGAGTTGAGCAGTTCTTC. Translated: CASSLYTSGRVEQFF.

The V call is TRBV5-1, the J call TRBJ2-1; possibly TRBD2 for D (8 bases). This CDR3 contains 20 residues. V lost 0 bases and J lost 5, with 27 bases in between. Germline assignment: CDR1 SGHRS and CDR2 YFSETQ. The CDR3 sequence is CASSLEVFRGLIAGHNEQFF. CDR3 bases: TGCGCCAGCAGCTTGGAAGTTTTCAGGGGGTTGATAGCGGGGCACAATGAGCAGTTCTTC.